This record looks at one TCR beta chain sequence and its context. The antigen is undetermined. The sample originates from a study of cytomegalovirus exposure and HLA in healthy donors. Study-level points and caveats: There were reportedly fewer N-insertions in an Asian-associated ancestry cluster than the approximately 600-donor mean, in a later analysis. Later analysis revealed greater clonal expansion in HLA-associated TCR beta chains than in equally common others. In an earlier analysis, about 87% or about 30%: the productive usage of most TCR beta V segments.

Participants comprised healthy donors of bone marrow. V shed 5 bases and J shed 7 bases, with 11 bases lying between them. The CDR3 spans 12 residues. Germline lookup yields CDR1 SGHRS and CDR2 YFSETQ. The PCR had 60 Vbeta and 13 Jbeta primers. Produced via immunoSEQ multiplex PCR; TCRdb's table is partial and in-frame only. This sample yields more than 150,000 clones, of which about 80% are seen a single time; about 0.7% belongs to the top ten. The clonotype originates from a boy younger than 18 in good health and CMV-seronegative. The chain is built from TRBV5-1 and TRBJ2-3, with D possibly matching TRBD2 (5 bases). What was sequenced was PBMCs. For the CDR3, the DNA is TGCGCCAGCAGGGTCGAGGGAAATACGCAGTATTTT. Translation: CASRVEGNTQYF.